This is a list of T cell receptor beta chains from one sample in a study of read filtering for tumor transcriptome and immune sequencing. TCRdb processed the reads anew with MiXCR; each CDR3 protein has one entry. The sample has under 150,000 distinct CDR3 sequences, roughly 13% seen once; the top ten hold approximately 8%. Sequenced sample: a population of CD138-negative cells sorted from bone marrow. The receptors come from a donor at least 40 years old with multiple myeloma. Both conserved end residues are part of each CDR3. Fields, in order: V gene, CDR3 protein.

v_call: TRBV14; cdr3_aa: CASSQDPIANPLNYGYTF
v_call: TRBV13; cdr3_aa: CASSSTWDSPYEQYF
v_call: TRBV18; cdr3_aa: CASSIADTYRPQHF
v_call: TRBV19; cdr3_aa: CASSIDPGETQYF
v_call: TRBV4-1; cdr3_aa: CASSQATGAEAFF
v_call: TRBV4-1; cdr3_aa: CASSPGTLFRESKNIQYF
v_call: TRBV4-3; cdr3_aa: CASSPSTSGVTGELFF
v_call: TRBV20-1; cdr3_aa: CSARGTSGSEQYF
v_call: TRBV7-6; cdr3_aa: CASSPFEGGPYEQYF
v_call: TRBV29-1; cdr3_aa: CSVEGARREVDTQYF